The 20 T cell receptor beta chains reported below all come from one sample, sequenced in a study of regulatory T cells in long-lasting Graves disease. As for time point: persistent/refractory GD, antithyroid drugs over 5 years with positive TRAb. Extracted PBMC RNA gave rise to the TCR library. For TCR beta, libraries came from iRepertoire HTBI primers and Arm-PCR of CDR3 regions. A single record per CDR3 protein comes from TCRdb applying MiXCR to the multiplex PCR reads. This repertoire shows 250,000 to 300,000 distinct CDR3 sequences, 20% to 25% found once; its top ten account for 56%. The sample in question was peripheral blood mononuclear cells (PBMCs), obtained when the disease was refractory, from a patient treated with antithyroid drugs. The receptor source for this set is a female donor with Graves disease.

The chain joins TRBV19 to TRBJ1-1, with D tentatively TRBD1 (6 bases). The V end was cut by 6 bases, the J end by 2 bases, with 16 bases between. CDR1 and CDR2 from the germline V gene are LNHDA and SQIVND (reference sequence). The CDR3 loop spans 15 amino acids. Written as DNA, the CDR3 is TGTGCCAGTAGCATCTCTGAAGGGGGAAACACTGAAGCTTTCTTT. Translating gives CASSISEGGNTEAFF.

There are many counts of this clonotype. V gene TRBV6-1 combines with J gene TRBJ2-7; D gene unclear. Germline-derived CDR1 and CDR2 are MNHNS and SASEGT. CDR3 length: 14 amino acids. The ends were cut back, 1 base at V and 1 base at J, with 8 bases in the middle. The CDR3 region has the DNA TGTGCCAGCAGTGAAGGAGACCTTTCCTACGAGCAGTACTTC. Translated, it gives CASSEGDLSYEQYF.

This chain uses TRBV11-2 with TRBJ2-1; 7 bases line up with TRBD2. CDR1 and CDR2 (germline): SGHAT, FQNNGV. The CDR3 contains 11 residues. J gave up 8 bases and V 8 bases, and 3 bases lay outside the gene matches. CDR3 amino acids: CASGAGHEQFF. The CDR3 region has the DNA TGTGCCAGCGGAGCGGGACATGAGCAGTTCTTC.

This clonotype showed up many times. The gene calls are TRBV11-2 and TRBJ1-4, with 7 bases lining up with TRBD1. The CDR3 spans 16 residues. Germline-derived CDR1 and CDR2 are SGHAT and FQNNGV. V was clipped by 3 bases and J by 0 bases; unmatched bases: 4. CDR3 nucleotide sequence: TGTGCCAGCAGCTTGGGACAGCTTGCAACTAATGAAAAACTGTTTTTT. Its protein product is CASSLGQLATNEKLFF. Variable domain in full (rest from reference TRBV11-2 and TRBJ1-4): EAGVAQSPRYKIIEKRQSVAFWCNPISGHATLYWYQQILGQGPKLLIQFQNNGVVDDSQLPKDRFSAERLKGVDSTLKIQPAKLEDSAVYLCASSLGQLATNEKLFFGSGTQLSVL.

The gene calls are TRBV6-1 and TRBJ1-5; D remains unclear. The CDR3 is 12 residues long. V lost 7 bases to trimming and J lost 11 bases, with 15 bases between them. Germline CDR1 reads MNHNS; CDR2 reads SASEGT. CDR3 DNA sequence: TGTGCCAGCAACTCCGGACGACGCGCCCAGCATTTT. This sequence encodes CASNSGRRAQHF.

The genes are TRBV7-6 and TRBJ2-1; TRBD2 aligns across 8 bases. J gave up 3 bases and V 4 bases, and 5 bases lay outside the gene matches. Germline loops: CDR1 SGHVS, CDR2 FNYEAQ. This CDR3 spans 15 amino acids. The CDR3 DNA sequence: TGTGCCAGCAGCTCCCTCGGGACTAGCTACAATGAGCAGTTCTTC. As protein: CASSSLGTSYNEQFF.

This clonotype was picked up many times. The chain has TRBV12-3 or TRBV12-4 and TRBJ1-1; 7 positions agree with TRBD1. The junction had 7 bases not matched to a gene; V was cut back by 6 bases and J by 9 bases. This CDR3 is 12 amino acids long. CDR3 nucleotides: TGTGCCAGCAGCCGTGACAGGGATAAAGCTTTCTTT. Translation gives CASSRDRDKAFF.

V is TRBV7-3 and J is TRBJ2-2; 8 bases line up with TRBD1. Germline V gives CDR1 SGHTA, CDR2 FQGTGA. The junction had 14 bases not matched to a gene; V was cut back by 5 bases and J by 6 bases. CDR3 length: 17 amino acids. The CDR3 nucleotides read TGTGCCAGCAGCGAGGGACAGGAGAACCTGAGGGCCGGGGAGCTGTTTTTT. Amino acids: CASSEGQENLRAGELFF. Full variable domain (rest looked up from reference TRBV7-3 and TRBJ2-2): GAGVSQTPSNKVTEKGKYVELRCDPISGHTALYWYRQSLGQGPEFLIYFQGTGAADDSGLPNDRFFAVRPEGSVSTLKIQRTERGDSAVYLCASSEGQENLRAGELFFGEGSRLTVL.

This clonotype was seen ten or more times. The genes are TRBV11-2 and TRBJ1-2, with a possible D match to TRBD1 (5 bases). Germline CDR1 SGHAT, CDR2 FQNNGV. V was trimmed by 5 bases and J by 8 bases, leaving 21 bases between them. The CDR3 extends over 15 amino acids. As DNA, the CDR3 is TGTGCCAGCAGCCGCCTCCCGGGAGGGGAAGGGGGCTACACCTTC. This gives the protein CASSRLPGGEGGYTF.

This clonotype occurred a few times. This chain joins TRBV29-1 and TRBJ2-2; D is unclear. V was trimmed by 7 bases and J by 5 bases, leaving 11 bases between them. Germline V gives CDR1 SQVTM, CDR2 ANQGSEA. This CDR3 is 12 amino acids long. The CDR3 spells CSARVPTGELFF. CDR3 coding DNA: TGCAGCGCCCGGGTGCCTACCGGGGAGCTGTTTTTT.

This clonotype was counted a few times. The gene calls are TRBV28 and TRBJ2-7; D gene unclear. The CDR3 covers 14 residues. Germline V CDR1 and CDR2: MDHEN, SYDVKM. The V gene lost 7 bases and the J gene lost 6 bases, with 19 bases spanning the gap. CDR3 bases: TGTGCCAGCACCCCGCGTCCCCTAGACTCCGAGCAGTACTTC. This encodes CASTPRPLDSEQYF. Combining the CDR3 with reference TRBV28 and TRBJ2-7 gives the whole variable domain DVKVTQSSRYLVKRTGEKVFLECVQDMDHENMFWYRQDPGLGLRLIYFSYDVKMKEKGDIPEGYSVSREKKERFSLILESASTNQTSMYLCASTPRPLDSEQYFGPGTRLTVT.

This rearrangement joins TRBV7-8 to TRBJ1-2; 7 positions match TRBD1. The V gene end was trimmed by 5 bases and the J gene end by 4 bases; junction bases not matched to a gene: 7. The CDR3 spans 14 residues. Per germline, CDR1 SGHVS and CDR2 FQNEAQ. CDR3 protein: CASSTRQGSYGYTF. The CDR3 DNA reads TGTGCCAGCAGCACCAGACAGGGTAGCTATGGCTACACCTTC.

Turning to this clonotype: Given a much more abundant clone one base away, this may be a read error. The CDR3: CASSHKSGAVYGYTF. CDR3 nucleotide sequence: TGTGCCAGCAGCCACAAATCGGGGGCCGTTTATGGCTACACCTTC. The V call is TRBV27, the J call TRBJ1-2; tentatively, D is TRBD1 (6 bases). Germline V gives CDR1 MNHEY, CDR2 SMNVEV (reference sequence). CDR3 length: 15 amino acids. V shed 6 bases and J shed 5 bases, with 19 bases lying between them.

This chain links TRBV7-2 with TRBJ2-7; D is ambiguous. This CDR3 is built from 14 residues. Germline CDR1 SGHTA, CDR2 FQGNSA. Trimming removed 1 base from V and 3 bases from J, with 10 bases in between. The CDR3, as DNA: TGTGCCAGCAGCTTAGAGTCAGGCGTCTACGAGCAGTACTTC. Translating gives CASSLESGVYEQYF.

This clonotype was counted many times. The CDR3 DNA is TGTGCCAGCAGTACCACTAGCGGGAGTGGATACGAGCAGTACTTC. Protein: CASSTTSGSGYEQYF. This sequence joins TRBV6-1 and TRBJ2-7, with TRBD2 matching over 11 bases. Germline assignment: CDR1 MNHNS and CDR2 SASEGT. CDR3 size: 15 residues. Trimming took 5 bases from V and 4 from J; bases not matched to a gene: 7.

This clonotype was observed at least ten times. The chain uses TRBV7-2 and TRBJ2-7; 9 bases agree with TRBD1. This CDR3 is built from 15 residues. The germline V gene encodes CDR1 SGHTA and CDR2 FQGNSA. Trimming cost V 4 bases and J 0 bases; bases outside gene matches: 4. The DNA for the CDR3 is TGTGCCAGCAGCTGGGCGACAGGGGGCTCCTACGAGCAGTACTTC. It codes for CASSWATGGSYEQYF.

V gene TRBV7-9 combines with J gene TRBJ1-1; no clear D gene. V lost 5 bases and J lost 1, with 8 bases in between. CDR3 length: 13 amino acids. Germline CDR1 is SEHNR and CDR2 is FQNEAQ (reference sequence). The CDR3 nucleotides read TGTGCCAGCAGCCCAATGGGGAACACTGAAGCTTTCTTT. Protein: CASSPMGNTEAFF.

The table lists this clonotype with a few counts. The rearrangement joins TRBV19 to TRBJ2-7; D gene uncertain. Germline V gives CDR1 LNHDA, CDR2 SQIVND (reference sequence). The CDR3 length is 16 residues. Trimming stripped 0 bases from V and 0 bases from J, with 12 bases between. The CDR3 here is CASSIDPGRASYEQYF. The CDR3 DNA follows: TGTGCCAGTAGTATAGATCCCGGCAGAGCCTCCTACGAGCAGTACTTC.

There are many counts of this clonotype. V usage is TRBV27 and J usage is TRBJ1-6, with D perhaps matching TRBD1 (5 bases). The V end was cut by 7 bases, the J end by 5 bases, with 12 bases between. The CDR3 sequence is 14 residues long. The germline gives CDR1 MNHEY, CDR2 SMNVEV (reference sequence). Written as DNA, the CDR3 is TGTGCCAGCACCTGGAGGGGCAATAATTCACCCCTCCACTTT. Protein: CASTWRGNNSPLHF.

This CDR3 is CSADSQGYEQYF. The DNA for the CDR3 is TGCAGTGCTGACAGTCAGGGGTACGAGCAGTACTTC. The chain uses TRBV20-1 and TRBJ2-7; maybe TRBD1 (6 bases). The CDR3 totals 12 residues. The V gene lost 5 bases and the J gene lost 4 bases, with 12 bases spanning the gap. Per germline, CDR1 DFQATT and CDR2 SNEGSKA (reference sequence).